The 22 T cell receptor beta chains below come from one sample, sequenced in a study of immune heterogeneity within non-small cell lung tumors. Template was bulk tumor genomic DNA, approximately 560 ng per sample. From each primary tumor, several far-apart biopsies were obtained during surgery. The cohort was untreated, with newly diagnosed non-small cell lung cancer undergoing curative surgery. Amplification of TCR beta CDR3 was performed by multiplex PCR with 32 V and 13 J primers. Using its own MiXCR run on the multiplex PCR reads, TCRdb lists one record per CDR3 protein. This sample has around 9,200 distinct CDR3 sequences, with 31% found just once. Sequenced: lung tumor tissue. These receptors were obtained from a man in his sixties with non-small cell lung cancer.

The chain links TRBV2 to TRBJ1-2; 12 nucleotides match TRBD1. Germline V gene lookup returns CDR1 SNHLY and CDR2 FYNNEI. The CDR3 runs 16 residues. V dropped 5 bases and J dropped 8; count of bases not matched to a gene: 12. The CDR3 loop reads CASSHLSGQGAKGYTF. CDR3 bases: TGTGCCAGCAGTCATCTCTCGGGACAGGGGGCGAAGGGCTACACCTTC.

This chain connects TRBV5-1 to TRBJ1-2; no clear D gene. Germline V gene sequence: CDR1 SGHRS, CDR2 YFSETQ. The CDR3 is 12 amino acids. With 4 bases removed from V and 6 bases from J, the gap between germline ends came to 10 bases. The CDR3 DNA sequence: TGCGCCAGCAGCGGGAGCCGGGATGGCTACACCTTC. This translates into CASSGSRDGYTF.

V and J are TRBV6-1 and TRBJ2-1, with 10 bases that match TRBD2. V lost 8 bases and J lost 0; bases outside the gene matches: 13. The CDR3 consists of 18 residues. The germline gives CDR1 MNHNS, CDR2 SASEGT. The CDR3, as DNA: TGTGCCAGCTGGCAGTGGCTAGCGGGAGTTAGCTCCTACAATGAGCAGTTCTTC. As protein: CASWQWLAGVSSYNEQFF.

This clonotype came up once. The CDR3 sequence is CASSDSTGTRNEKLFF. In DNA, the CDR3 is TGTGCCAGCAGTGACTCGACAGGGACGAGAAATGAAAAACTGTTTTTT. The rearrangement uses TRBV6-4 and TRBJ1-4; 7 nucleotides align to TRBD1. This CDR3 has 16 residues. From germline, CDR1 is MRHNA and CDR2 SNTAGT. V lost 0 bases, J lost 5 bases, and 6 bases stayed unmatched.

This clonotype was detected many times. The genes are TRBV20-1 and TRBJ2-6, with a possible D match to TRBD2 (7 bases). The CDR3 has 16 amino acids. V was pared by 3 bases and J by 2 bases, with 14 bases between. The germline V gene encodes CDR1 DFQATT and CDR2 SNEGSKA (reference sequence). In nucleotides, the CDR3 is TGCAGTGCTAGGAAGAGGGGGGGGACTGGGGCCAACGTCCTGACTTTC. The encoded protein is CSARKRGGTGANVLTF.

This chain links TRBV6-2 or TRBV6-3 with TRBJ2-2; possibly TRBD1 for D (5 bases). Germline V lookup: CDR1 MNHEY, CDR2 SVGEGT. This CDR3 is built from 12 residues. V was pared by 8 bases and J by 6 bases, with 10 bases between. The CDR3: CASAGFSGELFF. The CDR3, as DNA: TGTGCCAGCGCAGGGTTCTCCGGGGAGCTGTTTTTT.

By share of the sample, this clonotype is medium-sized. The chain recombines TRBV24-1 with TRBJ2-7; 13 bases agree with TRBD2. Germline CDR1 and CDR2: KGHDR and SFDVKD. CDR3 size: 15 residues. V dropped 2 bases and J dropped 6; count of bases not matched to a gene: 3. CDR3 nucleotides: TGTGCCACCAGTGATTCGGGACTAGCGGGAACCGAGCAGTACTTC. Its protein is CATSDSGLAGTEQYF.

By share, this clonotype ranks as large. The chain is built from TRBV20-1 and TRBJ2-7, with 10 nucleotides matching TRBD2. V shed 5 bases, J shed 3 bases, and the junction held 7 bases outside the gene matches. Germline V gives CDR1 DFQATT, CDR2 SNEGSKA (reference sequence). The CDR3 totals 14 residues. CDR3 protein: CSASRLAGVYEQYF. The CDR3 DNA sequence: TGCAGTGCTTCCCGCCTAGCGGGAGTCTACGAGCAGTACTTC.

By share, this clonotype ranks as medium-sized (0.01 to 0.1%). The rearrangement links TRBV7-3 to TRBJ2-3, with a tentative D call TRBD2 (6 bases). The germline V and J ends were trimmed by 4 bases and 0 bases, with 14 bases remaining between them. Looked up from germline, CDR1 is SGHTA and CDR2 is FQGTGA. CDR3 length: 16 residues. The CDR3 DNA sequence: TGTGCCAGCAGCTCCGGGGACTCTTTTAGCACAGATACGCAGTATTTT. It specifies CASSSGDSFSTDTQYF.

This clonotype was seen many times. The V call is TRBV7-9, the J call TRBJ1-2, with D possibly TRBD1 on 6 matching bases. CDR1 is SEHNR and CDR2 is FQNEAQ in the germline V gene (reference sequence). This CDR3 spans 14 amino acids. The V gene lost 3 bases and the J gene lost 7 bases, with 15 bases spanning the gap. As DNA, the CDR3 is TGTGCCAGCAGCTTCGATCCGGACAGAGGTGGCTACACCTTC. Its protein product is CASSFDPDRGGYTF. Variable domain in full (rest from reference TRBV7-9 and TRBJ1-2): DTGVSQNPRHKITKRGQNVTFRCDPISEHNRLYWYRQTLGQGPEFLTYFQNEAQLEKSRLLSDRFSAERPKGSFSTLEIQRTEQGDSAMYLCASSFDPDRGGYTFGSGTRLTVV.

V is TRBV5-6 and J is TRBJ2-3; D is unresolved. This CDR3 has 11 amino acids. V lost 3 bases, J lost 15 bases, and 14 bases lay in between. In germline, CDR1 is SGHDT, CDR2 YYEEEE. This CDR3 is CASSSLGEEYF. CDR3 sequence (DNA): TGTGCCAGCAGCTCTCTTGGAGAGGAATATTTT.

This clonotype showed up many times. V is TRBV9 and J is TRBJ2-1; D ambiguous. Germline V gene data show CDR1 as SGDLS and CDR2 as YYNGEE. The CDR3 runs 14 residues. Trimming took 0 bases from V and 5 from J, leaving 9 bases between them. For the CDR3, the DNA is TGTGCCAGCAGCGTAGAAAGGGTGAACAATGAGCAGTTCTTC. It is translated as CASSVERVNNEQFF.

This clonotype was seen at least ten times. This chain joins TRBV30 and TRBJ1-3; D is uncertain. The CDR3 covers 14 residues. Per germline, CDR1 GTSNPN and CDR2 SVGIG (reference sequence). V lost 0 bases, J lost 1 base, and 7 bases lay in between. CDR3 coding DNA: TGTGCCTGGAGTGTAGCAGCTTCTGGAAACACCATATATTTT. Amino acid sequence: CAWSVAASGNTIYF.

The chain recombines TRBV2 with TRBJ1-1; possible D gene TRBD1, 6 bases. V was trimmed by 7 bases and J by 0 bases, leaving 24 bases between them. In germline, CDR1 is SNHLY, CDR2 FYNNEI. This CDR3 has 18 amino acids. The chain's CDR3 is CASNGGGGLASMNTEAFF. The CDR3, as DNA: TGTGCCAGCAATGGGGGGGGGGGGCTAGCCTCCATGAACACTGAAGCTTTCTTT. Together with reference TRBV2 and TRBJ1-1, the CDR3 gives the full variable domain: EPEVTQTPSHQVTQMGQEVILRCVPISNHLYFYWYRQILGQKVEFLVSFYNNEISEKSEIFDDQFSVERPDGSNFTLKIRSTKLEDSAMYFCASNGGGGLASMNTEAFFGQGTRLTVV.

The rearrangement joins TRBV6-1 to TRBJ1-2; a possible D gene is TRBD1 (6 bases). CDR1 and CDR2 from the germline V gene are MNHNS and SASEGT. Trimming removed 4 bases at V and 0 bases at J, with 15 bases between. This CDR3 comprises 16 residues. The CDR3 sequence is CASSAKGGRANYGYTF. Here the CDR3 DNA reads TGTGCCAGCAGTGCCAAGGGGGGAAGAGCTAACTATGGCTACACCTTC.

This clonotype is classed as medium-sized. The chain joins TRBV6-2 or TRBV6-3 to TRBJ2-1; no firm D call. CDR1 and CDR2 (germline): MNHEY, SVGEGT. V gave up 2 bases and J gave up 0 bases, with 17 bases separating them. CDR3 length: 18 amino acids. The CDR3 reads CASSYTVVRAASYNEQFF. CDR3 DNA: TGTGCCAGCAGTTACACAGTAGTAAGGGCAGCCTCCTACAATGAGCAGTTCTTC.

This clonotype is medium-sized (0.01 to 0.1%) in the sample. This chain joins TRBV5-1 and TRBJ2-5; TRBD1 aligns across 8 bases. V lost 4 bases to trimming and J lost 5 bases; unmatched junction nucleotides: 7. The CDR3 contains 14 residues. Per the germline V gene, CDR1 is SGHRS and CDR2 is YFSETQ. CDR3 amino acids: CASSPWTGRETQYF. Written as DNA, the CDR3 is TGCGCCAGCAGCCCGTGGACAGGGAGGGAGACCCAGTACTTC.

This clonotype was seen at least ten times. The chain employs TRBV12-3 or TRBV12-4 and TRBJ2-3; D call uncertain. CDR3 length: 11 residues. Trimming cost V 7 bases and J 6 bases, with 8 bases left between them. The CDR3 here is CASTLGDTQYF. The CDR3 bases are TGTGCCAGCACCTTGGGGGATACGCAGTATTTT.

This chain uses TRBV5-4 with TRBJ2-2; D gene unclear. Germline-derived CDR1 and CDR2 are SGHNT and YYREEE (reference sequence). This CDR3 spans 14 amino acids. V lost 2 bases to trimming and J lost 1 base, with 6 bases between them. Written as DNA, the CDR3 is TGTGCCAGCAGCTTAGAGGTGAACACCGGGGAGCTGTTTTTT. Translation gives CASSLEVNTGELFF.

In this sample, this clonotype turned up many times. V and J are TRBV6-1 and TRBJ2-3; TRBD2 matches 9 bases. V lost 6 bases and J lost 5; bases outside the gene matches: 9. The CDR3 consists of 15 residues. Germline V CDR1 and CDR2: MNHNS, SASEGT. The CDR3 bases are TGTGCCAGCAGCAAGAGCTCTAGCGGGGTAGATACGCAGTATTTT. Protein sequence: CASSKSSSGVDTQYF.

In this sample, this clonotype turned up a few times. The CDR3 here is CSIGLAGGPLETQYF. CDR3 bases: TGCAGCATAGGACTAGCGGGAGGGCCATTAGAGACCCAGTACTTC. This chain connects TRBV29-1 to TRBJ2-5, with 15 bases fitting TRBD2. CDR3 length: 15 amino acids. The germline gives CDR1 SQVTM, CDR2 ANQGSEA. With V trimmed by 8 bases and J by 4 bases, 8 bases remained unmatched.

CDR3 sequence reads: CASSPSGGGDSPLHF. The DNA of the CDR3 is TGTGCCAGCAGCCCCTCGGGGGGCGGGGATTCACCCCTCCACTTT. The chain has TRBV7-8 and TRBJ1-6, with TRBD1 as a possible D gene (6 bases). Trimming removed 5 bases at V and 8 bases at J, with 16 bases between. The CDR3 consists of 15 residues. Germline-derived CDR1 and CDR2 are SGHVS and FQNEAQ.